This record covers a single TCR beta chain. This entry belongs to a study of blood T cell repertoires in COVID-19. Original processing notes: Reference gene primer amplification in the assay estimated nucleated cell counts. Assay used: immunoSEQ multiplex PCR; TCRdb lists only in-frame clones, some missing. D and trimming come from the DNA, and the V and J calls and clone size come from that table. The sample lists approximately 340,000 clones, roughly 92% occurring once. Sample: PBMCs or T cells enriched from blood (not recorded which). This receptor was obtained from a woman aged 40 to 50 who had been exposed to COVID-19.

CDR3 loop: CATSDSNDRNQPQHF. CDR3 DNA sequence: TGTGCCACCAGTGATTCAAACGACAGGAATCAGCCCCAGCATTTT. The chain links TRBV24-1 to TRBJ1-5; perhaps TRBD1 as D (6 bases). CDR1 and CDR2 from the germline V gene are KGHDR and SFDVKD. The CDR3 is made up of 15 amino acids. With 2 bases removed from V and 4 bases from J, the gap between germline ends came to 11 bases.